Listed here are 15 T cell receptor beta chains from one sample, sequenced in a study of blood T cells in healthy people across ages. Using a J-beta primer mix together with a sample-barcoded 5' primer, a second PCR was run for roughly 7 to 11 cycles. TCRdb re-called the 5' RACE reads with MiXCR, one entry per CDR3 protein. The sample includes about 2 million distinct CDR3 sequences, approximately 50% of them seen just once. The sequenced sample was blood. Source of these receptors: a woman aged 40-49 years in good health.

Of note for this clonotype: Germline is not matched at one junction end, which may reflect a read error. The gene calls are TRBV5-1 and TRBJ1-6, with no clear D. Germline-derived CDR1 and CDR2 are SGHRS and YFSETQ. The CDR3 length is 16 residues. CDR3 sequence: CASSSEDRRYNPPLHF. The CDR3 DNA reads as TGCGCCAGCAGCTCGGAGGACCGCCGCTATAATCCACCCCTCCACTTT.

The V gene is TRBV19, the J gene TRBJ1-2; D is unresolved. Germline V lookup: CDR1 LNHDA, CDR2 SQIVND (reference sequence). The CDR3 is made up of 13 amino acids. Trimming took 5 bases from V and 2 from J, leaving 9 bases between them. CDR3 sequence (DNA): TGTGCCAGTAGTCGGGGAATCAACTATGGCTACACCTTC. It encodes CASSRGINYGYTF. Full variable domain (missing parts from reference TRBV19 and TRBJ1-2): DGGITQSPKYLFRKEGQNVTLSCEQNLNHDAMYWYRQDPGQGLRLIYYSQIVNDFQKGDIAEGYSVSREKKESFPLTVTSAQKNPTAFYLCASSRGINYGYTFGSGTRLTVV.

This chain links TRBV7-2 with TRBJ2-4; D not certain. From germline, CDR1 is SGHTA and CDR2 FQGNSA. Trimming removed 5 bases from V and 13 bases from J, with 21 bases in between. The CDR3 is made up of 14 amino acids. The DNA for the CDR3 is TGTGCCAGCAGCCTCCTGGGGTCGTCGAGTGAGCAGTACTTC. Translating it yields CASSLLGSSSEQYF.

The V gene is TRBV7-2, the J gene TRBJ2-1; 8 bases match TRBD2. The CDR3 is 18 amino acids. V was pared by 3 bases and J by 5 bases, with 15 bases of the junction left unmatched. Germline loops: CDR1 SGHTA, CDR2 FQGNSA. Written as DNA, the CDR3 is TGTGCCAGCAGCTTGCTTACAACCGGGACTAGAATCGACAATGAGCAGTTCTTC. Translating it yields CASSLLTTGTRIDNEQFF.

This clonotype was counted once. The CDR3 spells CASRHSRGRYNEQYF. The CDR3 DNA reads as TGTGCCAGCAGACATAGTCGTGGACGGTACAATGAGCAGTACTTC. This sequence joins TRBV12-3 or TRBV12-4 and TRBJ2-5, with no clear D. The CDR3 consists of 15 residues. V was clipped by 6 bases and J by 11 bases, with 25 bases between them.

The chain recombines TRBV9 with TRBJ2-3; TRBD2 aligns across 13 bases. This CDR3 is 22 amino acids long. J lost 0 bases, V lost 2 bases, and 18 bases had no gene match. Germline V gives CDR1 SGDLS, CDR2 YYNGEE. The CDR3 loop reads CASSVALGLAGAAGSSTDTQYF. The CDR3 region has the DNA TGTGCCAGCAGCGTCGCCCTCGGACTAGCGGGGGCCGCCGGATCTAGCACAGATACGCAGTATTTT.

The V call is TRBV7-2, the J call TRBJ2-3; 8 bases are shared with TRBD2. Germline V CDR1 and CDR2: SGHTA, FQGNSA. The CDR3 is 16 amino acids. Trimming removed 5 bases from V and 1 base from J; junction bases left unmatched: 8. CDR3 coding DNA: TGTGCCAGCAGCCGCCCAGCGGGGGATGGCACAGATACGCAGTATTTT. Translated, it gives CASSRPAGDGTDTQYF. The full variable domain, its missing parts supplied by reference TRBV7-2 and TRBJ2-3, is GAGVSQSPSNKVTEKGKDVELRCDPISGHTALYWYRQSLGQGLEFLIYFQGNSAPDKSGLPSDRFSAERTGGSVSTLTIQRTQQEDSAVYLCASSRPAGDGTDTQYFGPGTRLTVL.

This sequence joins TRBV7-9 and TRBJ2-1; D perhaps matches TRBD2 (7 bases). CDR1 SEHNR and CDR2 FQNEAQ come from the germline V gene (reference sequence). CDR3 length: 13 amino acids. The CDR3 sequence: CAITGLADNEQFF. The CDR3 nucleotides read TGTGCTATCACAGGGCTAGCGGACAATGAGCAGTTCTTC.

This chain uses TRBV12-3 or TRBV12-4 with TRBJ2-1; 8 bases fit TRBD2. Trimming cost V 5 bases and J 5 bases; bases outside gene matches: 2. The length of the CDR3 is 13 residues. CDR3 sequence: CASSAGGDNEQFF. The CDR3 region has the DNA TGTGCCAGCAGTGCCGGGGGGGACAATGAGCAGTTCTTC.

This clonotype was picked up a small number of times. The gene calls are TRBV15 and TRBJ2-5; D might be TRBD2 (5 bases). The germline V and J ends were trimmed by 4 bases and 2 bases, with 14 bases remaining between them. Germline values: CDR1 LNHNV, CDR2 YYDKDF (reference sequence). This CDR3 has 15 amino acids. CDR3 DNA sequence: TGTGCCACCAGCACTCCTGCGGGCCTACAAGAGACCCAGTACTTC. Protein: CATSTPAGLQETQYF.

The genes are TRBV6-2 or TRBV6-3 and TRBJ2-4; the D is unclear. The CDR3 is made up of 13 amino acids. Germline V gene lookup returns CDR1 MNHEY and CDR2 SVGEGT. Trimming cost V 0 bases and J 7 bases, with 7 bases left between them. CDR3 DNA: TGTGCCAGCAGTTACTCGAGTGAGAACATTCAGTACTTC. It is translated as CASSYSSENIQYF.

J is TRBJ2-7 and V is TRBV5-1, with D perhaps matching TRBD2 (5 bases). The length of the CDR3 is 14 residues. The germline V gene has CDR1 SGHRS and CDR2 YFSETQ. Trimming left V 0 bases short and J 3 bases short, with 10 bases between. The CDR3 DNA follows: TGCGCCAGCAGCTTGGAAGGGAGTTACTACGAGCAGTACTTC. This translates into CASSLEGSYYEQYF.

The J gene is TRBJ2-4, the V gene TRBV29-1, with unresolved D. TRBJ2-7 explains the end of the DNA better; the J call may be wrong. Germline CDR1 is SQVTM and CDR2 is ANQGSEA. CDR3 length: 12 amino acids. For the CDR3, the DNA is TGCAGCGTGAGGCAGACCTATGACGAGCAGTACTTC. Its protein is CSVRQTYDEQYF.

This clonotype was seen a handful of times. The J gene is TRBJ2-1, the V gene TRBV20-1; 11 nucleotides match TRBD2. Germline CDR1 reads DFQATT; CDR2 reads SNEGSKA (reference sequence). The CDR3 has 15 amino acids. J lost 6 bases, V lost 6 bases, and 10 bases had no gene match. The CDR3 spells CSAPPHGLAGNEQFF. The DNA for the CDR3 is TGCAGTGCCCCCCCGCACGGACTAGCGGGCAATGAGCAGTTCTTC.

V gene TRBV5-1 combines with J gene TRBJ2-5; 11 bases align to TRBD2. The end of the DNA aligns better with TRBJ2-7, so the J call may be wrong. CDR3 size: 15 residues. Germline V gene sequence: CDR1 SGHRS, CDR2 YFSETQ. The DNA of the CDR3 is TGCGCCAGCAGCTCCTCACTAGCGGGGGTCAACGAGCAGTACTTC. Protein: CASSSSLAGVNEQYF.